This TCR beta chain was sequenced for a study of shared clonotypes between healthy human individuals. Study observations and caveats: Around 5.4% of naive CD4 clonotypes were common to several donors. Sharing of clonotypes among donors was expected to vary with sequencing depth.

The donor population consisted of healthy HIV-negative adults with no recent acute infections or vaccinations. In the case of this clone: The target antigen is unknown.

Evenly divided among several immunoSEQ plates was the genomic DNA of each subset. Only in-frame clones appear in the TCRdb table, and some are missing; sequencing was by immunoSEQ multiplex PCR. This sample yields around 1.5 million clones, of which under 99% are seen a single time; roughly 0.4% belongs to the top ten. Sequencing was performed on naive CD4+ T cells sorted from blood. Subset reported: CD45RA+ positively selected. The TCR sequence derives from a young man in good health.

CDR3: CASSSPWLPPYNEQFF. In DNA form, the CDR3 reads TGTGCCAGTAGTTCCCCCTGGCTACCCCCCTACAATGAGCAGTTCTTC. The V gene is TRBV19, the J gene TRBJ2-1; D uncertain. CDR3 length equals 16 residues. Germline loops: CDR1 LNHDA, CDR2 SQIVND (reference sequence). The germline V and J ends were trimmed by 5 bases and 2 bases, with 16 bases remaining between them.